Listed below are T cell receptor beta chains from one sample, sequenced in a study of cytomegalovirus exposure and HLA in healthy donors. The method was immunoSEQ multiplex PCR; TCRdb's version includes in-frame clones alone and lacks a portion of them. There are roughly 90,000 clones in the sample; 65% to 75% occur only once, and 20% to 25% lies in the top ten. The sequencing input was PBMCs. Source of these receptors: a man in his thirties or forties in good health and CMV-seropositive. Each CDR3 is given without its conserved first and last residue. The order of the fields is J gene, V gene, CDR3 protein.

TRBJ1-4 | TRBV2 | ASSVQGGVGEKLF
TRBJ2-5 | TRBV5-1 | ASSRAETGYQETQY
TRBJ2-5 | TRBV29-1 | SVWGQETQY
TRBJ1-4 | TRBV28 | ASTPGGPNIEKLF
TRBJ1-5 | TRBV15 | ATSRGAGRQPQH
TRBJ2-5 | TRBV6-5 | ASNLQGAQETQY
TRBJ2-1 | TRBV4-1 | ASSPYRGLRYNEQF
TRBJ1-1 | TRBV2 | ASTSGRGEYTEAF
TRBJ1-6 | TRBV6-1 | ASSELGRGDNSPLH
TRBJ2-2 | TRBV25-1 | ASSESDRGRTGELF
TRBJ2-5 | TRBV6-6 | ASSYGGRETQY
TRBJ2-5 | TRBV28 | ASSFTSAQETQY
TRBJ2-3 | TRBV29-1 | SVEDLAGPSTDTQY
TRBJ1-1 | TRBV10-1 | ASSEFPGTGSEAF
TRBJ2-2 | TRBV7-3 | ASSLNSGTGELF
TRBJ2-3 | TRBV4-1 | ASSQTDRGFTDTQY
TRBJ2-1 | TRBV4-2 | ASSPQTGLAGGPQF
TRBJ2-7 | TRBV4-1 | ASSQGTGTYEQY
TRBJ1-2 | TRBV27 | ASSLKQGYGYT
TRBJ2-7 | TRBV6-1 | ASSEVRQTYEQY
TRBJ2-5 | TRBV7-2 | ASSSGLAGGYLETQY
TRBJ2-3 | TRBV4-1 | ASSQESHGDTQY
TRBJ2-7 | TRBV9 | ASSVTTSGPYEQY
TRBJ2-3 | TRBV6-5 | ASSPSGGSEDTQY
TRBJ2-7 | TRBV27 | ASRSLLAFFKSGEPYEQY
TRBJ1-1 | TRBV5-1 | ASSGLRSTEAF
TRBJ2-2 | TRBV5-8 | ATWQWGPNTGELF
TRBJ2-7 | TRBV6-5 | ATSRAPTGYEQY
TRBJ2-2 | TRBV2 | ASRAGGVTGELF
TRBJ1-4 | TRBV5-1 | ASSSNTLANEKLF
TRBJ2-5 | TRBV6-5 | ASSYSPSGGQETQY
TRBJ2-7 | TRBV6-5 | ASSRSSYEQY
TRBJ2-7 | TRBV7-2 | ASSLDGGLAGGSYEQY
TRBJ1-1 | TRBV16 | ASNRRLTGPSIDTEAF
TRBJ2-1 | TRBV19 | ASSIAGSGLAGVNNEQF
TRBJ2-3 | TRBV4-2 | ASSQALGLAGGRDTQY
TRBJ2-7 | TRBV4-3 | ASSQIYTGTGIPYEQY
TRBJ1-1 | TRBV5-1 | ASSRGTAEAF
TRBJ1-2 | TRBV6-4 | ASSPEEGTYGYT
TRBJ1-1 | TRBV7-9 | ASSPPDRQNTEAF